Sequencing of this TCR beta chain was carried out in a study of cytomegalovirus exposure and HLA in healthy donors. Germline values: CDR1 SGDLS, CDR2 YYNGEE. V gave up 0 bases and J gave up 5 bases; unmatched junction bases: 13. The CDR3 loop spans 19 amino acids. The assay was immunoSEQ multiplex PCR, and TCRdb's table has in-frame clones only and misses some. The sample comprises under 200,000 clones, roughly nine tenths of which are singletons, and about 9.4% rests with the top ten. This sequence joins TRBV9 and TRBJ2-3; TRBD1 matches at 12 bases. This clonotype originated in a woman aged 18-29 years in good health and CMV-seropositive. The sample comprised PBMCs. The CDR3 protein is CASSVGSPGQGALRDTQYF. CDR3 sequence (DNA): TGTGCCAGCAGCGTAGGGTCCCCGGGACAGGGGGCTTTGAGAGATACGCAGTATTTT.